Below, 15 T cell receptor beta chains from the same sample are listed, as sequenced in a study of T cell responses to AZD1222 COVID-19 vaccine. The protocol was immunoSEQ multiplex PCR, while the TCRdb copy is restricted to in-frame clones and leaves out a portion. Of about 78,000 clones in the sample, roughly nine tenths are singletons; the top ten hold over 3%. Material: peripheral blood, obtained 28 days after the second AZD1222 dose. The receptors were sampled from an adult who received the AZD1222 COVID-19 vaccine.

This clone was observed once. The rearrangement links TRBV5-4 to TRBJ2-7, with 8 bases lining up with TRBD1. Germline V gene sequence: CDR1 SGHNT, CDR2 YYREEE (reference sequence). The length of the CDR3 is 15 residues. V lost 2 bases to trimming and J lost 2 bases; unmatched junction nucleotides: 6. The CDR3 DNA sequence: TGTGCCAGCAGCTTACCCGGGACAGGTCCCTACGAGCAGTACTTC. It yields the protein CASSLPGTGPYEQYF.

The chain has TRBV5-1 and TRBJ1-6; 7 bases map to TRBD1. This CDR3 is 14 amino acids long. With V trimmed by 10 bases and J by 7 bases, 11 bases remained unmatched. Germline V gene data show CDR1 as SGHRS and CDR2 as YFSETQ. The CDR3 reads CAGEGAGPNSPLHF. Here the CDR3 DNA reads TGCGCCGGGGAGGGGGCAGGGCCCAATTCACCCCTCCACTTT.

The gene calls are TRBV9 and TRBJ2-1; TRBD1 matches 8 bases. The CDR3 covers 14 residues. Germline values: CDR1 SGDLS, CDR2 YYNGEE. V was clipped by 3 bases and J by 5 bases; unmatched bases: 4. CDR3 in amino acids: CASSAQTGDNEQFF. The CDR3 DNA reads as TGTGCCAGCAGCGCCCAGACAGGGGACAATGAGCAGTTCTTC.

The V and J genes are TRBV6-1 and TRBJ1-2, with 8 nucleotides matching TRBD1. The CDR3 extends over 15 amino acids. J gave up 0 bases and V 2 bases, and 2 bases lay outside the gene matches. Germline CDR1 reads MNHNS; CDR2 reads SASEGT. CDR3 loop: CASSELQGANYGYTF. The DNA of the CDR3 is TGTGCCAGCAGTGAATTACAGGGGGCTAACTATGGCTACACCTTC.

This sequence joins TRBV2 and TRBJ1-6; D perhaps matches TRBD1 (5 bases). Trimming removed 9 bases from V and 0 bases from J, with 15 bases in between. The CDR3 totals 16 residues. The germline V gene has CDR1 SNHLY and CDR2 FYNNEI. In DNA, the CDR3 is TGTGCCAGGGAAGAACAGGAGAACTCCTATAATTCACCCCTCCACTTT. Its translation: CAREEQENSYNSPLHF.

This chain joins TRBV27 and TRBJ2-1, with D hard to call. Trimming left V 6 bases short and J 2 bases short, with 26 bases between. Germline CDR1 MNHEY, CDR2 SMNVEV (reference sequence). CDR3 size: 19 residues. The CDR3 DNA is TGTGCCAGCAGGGGAAGGGTCGTCATCGGATCAGTCACCTACAATGAGCAGTTCTTC. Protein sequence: CASRGRVVIGSVTYNEQFF.

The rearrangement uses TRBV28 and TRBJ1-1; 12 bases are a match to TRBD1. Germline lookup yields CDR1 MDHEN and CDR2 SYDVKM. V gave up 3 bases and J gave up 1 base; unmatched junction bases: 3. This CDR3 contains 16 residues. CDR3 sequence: CASSLGTGGKNTEAFF. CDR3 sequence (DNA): TGTGCCAGCAGTTTGGGGACAGGGGGCAAGAACACTGAAGCTTTCTTT.

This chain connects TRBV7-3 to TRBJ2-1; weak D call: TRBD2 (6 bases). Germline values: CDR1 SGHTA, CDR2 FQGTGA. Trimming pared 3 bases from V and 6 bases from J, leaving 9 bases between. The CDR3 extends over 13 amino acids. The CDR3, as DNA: TGTGCCAGCAGCTTGACTAGTATCAATGAGCAGTTCTTC. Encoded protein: CASSLTSINEQFF.

CDR3 coding DNA: TGCGCCTCTACAAAGGAGGTTAACACTGAAGCTTTCTTT. Translation gives CASTKEVNTEAFF. V usage is TRBV5-1 and J usage is TRBJ1-1; D remains ambiguous. This CDR3 contains 13 residues. The ends were cut back, 10 bases at V and 2 bases at J, with 15 bases in the middle. Germline V lookup: CDR1 SGHRS, CDR2 YFSETQ. Full variable domain (remainder filled in from reference TRBV5-1 and TRBJ1-1): KAGVTQTPRYLIKTRGQQVTLSCSPISGHRSVSWYQQTPGQGLQFLFEYFSETQRNKGNFPGRFSGRQFSNSRSEMNVSTLELGDSALYLCASTKEVNTEAFFGQGTRLTVV.

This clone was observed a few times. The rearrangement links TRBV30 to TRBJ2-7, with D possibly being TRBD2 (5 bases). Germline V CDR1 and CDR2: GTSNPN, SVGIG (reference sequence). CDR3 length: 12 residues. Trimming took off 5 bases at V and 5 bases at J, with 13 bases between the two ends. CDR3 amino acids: CAWDPRGDEQYF. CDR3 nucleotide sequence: TGTGCCTGGGATCCCCGGGGAGACGAGCAGTACTTC.

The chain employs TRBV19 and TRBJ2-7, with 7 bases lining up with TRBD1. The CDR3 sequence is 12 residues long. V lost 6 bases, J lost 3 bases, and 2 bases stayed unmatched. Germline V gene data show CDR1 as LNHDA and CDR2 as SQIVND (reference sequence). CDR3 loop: CASSHRGYEQYF. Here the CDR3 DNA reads TGTGCCAGTAGCCACAGGGGCTACGAGCAGTACTTC.

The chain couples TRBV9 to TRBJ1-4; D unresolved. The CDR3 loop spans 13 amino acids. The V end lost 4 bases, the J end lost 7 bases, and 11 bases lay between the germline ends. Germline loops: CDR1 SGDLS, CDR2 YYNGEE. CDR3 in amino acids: CASSPSGFEKLFF. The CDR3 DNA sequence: TGTGCCAGCAGCCCGTCCGGGTTTGAAAAACTGTTTTTT.

The chain's CDR3 is CASSHGQGARGTQYF. The DNA of the CDR3 is TGTGCCAGCAGCCACGGACAGGGGGCGAGGGGGACCCAGTACTTC. The chain joins TRBV3-1 (or the pseudogene TRBV3-2) to TRBJ2-5; TRBD1 matches at 11 bases. V was clipped by 3 bases and J by 7 bases; unmatched bases: 7. The length of the CDR3 is 15 residues. Germline V lookup: CDR1 LGHDT, CDR2 YNNKEL (reference sequence).

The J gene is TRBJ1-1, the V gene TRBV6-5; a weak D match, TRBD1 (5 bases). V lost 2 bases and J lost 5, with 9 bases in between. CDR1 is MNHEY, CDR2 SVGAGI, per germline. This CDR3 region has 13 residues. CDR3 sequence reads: CASSYNRWTEAFF. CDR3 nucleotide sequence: TGTGCCAGCAGTTACAACAGGTGGACTGAAGCTTTCTTT.

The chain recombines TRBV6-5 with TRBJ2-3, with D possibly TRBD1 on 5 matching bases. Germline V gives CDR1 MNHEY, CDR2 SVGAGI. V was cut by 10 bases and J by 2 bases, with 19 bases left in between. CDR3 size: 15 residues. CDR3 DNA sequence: TGTGCCACCCGACCAGGACAAATTATCACAGATACGCAGTATTTT. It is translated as CATRPGQIITDTQYF.